A single sample is the source of the 20 T cell receptor beta chains below, sequenced in a study of blood T cells in healthy people across ages. Through a sample-barcoded 5' primer and a J-beta primer mix, a second PCR was run for about 6 to 12 cycles. TCRdb passed the 5' RACE reads through MiXCR, listing each CDR3 protein once. The profile shows around 500,000 distinct CDR3 sequences, about 29% of them singletons. The data were also submitted as part of a second study, on T cells of mothers and their children.

Sequenced input: blood. The receptors were sampled from a boy younger than 10 in good health.

This clonotype was observed once. The genes are TRBV6-5 and TRBJ2-7; TRBD2 matches 8 bases. V lost 6 bases, J lost 3 bases, and 13 bases stayed unmatched. Germline CDR1 and CDR2: MNHEY and SVGAGI. The CDR3 totals 16 residues. In DNA form, the CDR3 reads TGTGCCAGCAGATGGAGCGGGAGCGGTTTTGACTACGAGCAGTACTTC. It is translated as CASRWSGSGFDYEQYF.

This rearrangement joins TRBV7-9 to TRBJ2-2; 10 bases fit TRBD1. V lost 7 bases and J lost 6; bases outside the gene matches: 5. This CDR3 region has 14 residues. Germline lookup yields CDR1 SEHNR and CDR2 FQNEAQ (reference sequence). Here the CDR3 reads CASIPGQGSGELFF. The CDR3 DNA is TGTGCCAGCATTCCGGGACAGGGGTCCGGGGAGCTGTTTTTT.

The V gene is TRBV29-1, the J gene TRBJ1-2; D ambiguous. Trimming removed 6 bases from V and 8 bases from J, with 13 bases in between. Per germline, CDR1 SQVTM and CDR2 ANQGSEA. This CDR3 has 11 residues. CDR3 sequence reads: CSVRLQLGYTF. The CDR3 DNA reads as TGCAGCGTCCGCCTGCAGCTGGGCTACACCTTC.

The rearrangement joins TRBV7-9 to TRBJ2-5; no clear D. The V gene lost 6 bases and the J gene lost 5 bases, with 13 bases spanning the gap. The CDR3 has 13 residues. Germline loops: CDR1 SEHNR, CDR2 FQNEAQ (reference sequence). CDR3 in amino acids: CASRKDPPETQYF. DNA of the CDR3: TGTGCCAGCAGAAAAGATCCCCCGGAGACCCAGTACTTC.

This clonotype was seen once. The J gene is TRBJ2-4, the V gene TRBV7-2, with TRBD1 identical over 7 bases. From germline, CDR1 is SGHTA and CDR2 FQGNSA. Trimming took 5 bases from V and 8 from J; bases not matched to a gene: 6. The length of the CDR3 is 13 residues. CDR3: CASSVGGVDIQYF. CDR3 DNA: TGTGCCAGCAGCGTAGGGGGCGTGGACATTCAGTACTTC.

Only a few counts were recorded for this clonotype. The rearrangement uses TRBV7-2 and TRBJ2-7; no clear D. This CDR3 is built from 16 residues. The V gene lost 1 base and the J gene lost 1 base, with 14 bases spanning the gap. Germline assignment: CDR1 SGHTA and CDR2 FQGNSA. As DNA, the CDR3 is TGTGCCAGCAGCTTAGTCCCATTAAGGGCTTCCTACGAGCAGTACTTC. This translates into CASSLVPLRASYEQYF.

V is TRBV7-2 and J is TRBJ2-5; 12 nucleotides agree with TRBD1. Germline values: CDR1 SGHTA, CDR2 FQGNSA. The CDR3 totals 17 residues. Unmatched junction bases numbered 8, after V lost 1 base and J lost 5 bases. CDR3 coding DNA: TGTGCCAGCAGCTTAGGTGTAGGGACAGGGGGCAGGGAGACCCAGTACTTC. It encodes CASSLGVGTGGRETQYF.

This clonotype appeared a single time. The chain carries TRBV20-1 and TRBJ2-4; 7 bases are shared with TRBD2. Losses at the gene ends were 5 bases for V and 15 bases for J; bases not matched to a gene: 10. This CDR3 has 11 amino acids. Germline V gene data show CDR1 as DFQATT and CDR2 as SNEGSKA (reference sequence). The CDR3 bases are TGCAGTGCTTTAGGCGGGGGAGTAGGGTACTTC. This codes for CSALGGGVGYF.

This chain joins TRBV10-3 and TRBJ2-1; perhaps TRBD2 as D (5 bases). Trimming removed 7 bases from V and 3 bases from J, with 10 bases in between. The CDR3 spans 13 residues. Germline-derived CDR1 and CDR2 are ENHRY and SYGVKD. CDR3 in amino acids: CAINNRDYNEQFF. CDR3 nucleotides: TGTGCCATCAACAACCGGGACTACAATGAGCAGTTCTTC.

This clonotype was detected many times. CDR3 amino acids: CASRRDRRTYEQYF. CDR3 sequence (DNA): TGTGCCAGCAGACGGGACAGACGTACCTACGAGCAGTACTTC. The chain links TRBV7-2 to TRBJ2-7; 7 bases are shared with TRBD1. The CDR3 is made up of 14 amino acids. CDR1 is SGHTA and CDR2 is FQGNSA in the germline V gene. V gave up 6 bases and J gave up 2 bases; unmatched junction bases: 7.

This chain links TRBV30 with TRBJ2-2; D remains unclear. CDR3 length equals 12 residues. Germline V gene lookup returns CDR1 GTSNPN and CDR2 SVGIG (reference sequence). Trimming pared 4 bases from V and 7 bases from J, leaving 10 bases between. CDR3 sequence: CAWNHPHGELFF. In nucleotides, the CDR3 is TGTGCCTGGAACCACCCGCACGGGGAGCTGTTTTTT.

V gene TRBV6-1 combines with J gene TRBJ1-1, with D possibly TRBD1 on 5 matching bases. The CDR3 has 16 residues. V lost 7 bases to trimming and J lost 0 bases, with 18 bases between them. The germline CDR1 and CDR2 sequences are MNHNS and SASEGT. CDR3 coding DNA: TGTGCCAGCACCCGGGGCCGCAACAGCATGAACACTGAAGCTTTCTTT. Its protein is CASTRGRNSMNTEAFF.

The CDR3 bases are TGTGCCAGCAGTTTACGCCAGGGGCAGGATGGCTACACCTTC. It is translated as CASSLRQGQDGYTF. This chain uses TRBV12-3 or TRBV12-4 with TRBJ1-2, with D perhaps matching TRBD1 (6 bases). Trimming shortened V by 2 bases and J by 6 bases, and 13 bases separated the two germline ends. The CDR3 has 14 amino acids.

The chain carries TRBV2 and TRBJ2-1; D is unresolved. Germline CDR1 and CDR2: SNHLY and FYNNEI. V lost 11 bases and J lost 1, with 12 bases in between. This CDR3 comprises 13 residues. DNA for the CDR3: TGTGCCGGCTTTAGGGATTCCTACAATGAGCAGTTCTTC. The encoded protein is CAGFRDSYNEQFF.

This chain links TRBV7-2 with TRBJ2-5; D possibly uses TRBD1 or TRBD2 (5 bases each). Gene TRBJ2-7 matches the end of the DNA better, so the J call may be wrong. This CDR3 is built from 15 residues. Per the germline V gene, CDR1 is SGHTA and CDR2 is FQGNSA. The CDR3 bases are TGTGCCAGCAGCCGTACCCGGGACGTCAACTACGAGCAGTACTTC. Amino acids: CASSRTRDVNYEQYF.

The gene calls are TRBV24-1 and TRBJ2-1; TRBD1 aligns across 7 bases. This CDR3 region has 13 residues. The V gene's germline CDR1 is KGHDR and CDR2 SFDVKD. Losses at the gene ends were 2 bases for V and 12 bases for J; bases not matched to a gene: 6. The CDR3 is CATSDSLGDRQFF. The DNA of the CDR3 is TGTGCCACCAGTGATTCTCTCGGGGACAGGCAGTTCTTC.

In its sample, this clonotype was seen a few times. This chain uses TRBV25-1 with TRBJ2-6; D not resolved. Trimming took off 5 bases at V and 3 bases at J, with 8 bases between the two ends. The CDR3 runs to 14 residues. Germline values: CDR1 MGHDK, CDR2 SYGVNS. In nucleotides, the CDR3 is TGTGCCAGCAGTAGCTGGGTTGGGGCCAACGTCCTGACTTTC. Translating it yields CASSSWVGANVLTF.

CDR3 sequence (DNA): TGCGCCAGCAGCTTGGGAGGCTCCCCCTACGAGCAGTACTTC. This codes for CASSLGGSPYEQYF. The chain combines TRBV5-1 with TRBJ2-7; D remains ambiguous. The CDR3 contains 14 residues. Deletions cut 0 bases from V and 2 bases from J, with 9 bases between. The germline CDR1 and CDR2 sequences are SGHRS and YFSETQ. The whole variable domain, remainder taken from reference TRBV5-1 and TRBJ2-7, is KAGVTQTPRYLIKTRGQQVTLSCSPISGHRSVSWYQQTPGQGLQFLFEYFSETQRNKGNFPGRFSGRQFSNSRSEMNVSTLELGDSALYLCASSLGGSPYEQYFGPGTRLTVT.

This clonotype was picked up many times. The rearrangement links TRBV7-2 to TRBJ2-1; TRBD2 matches 9 bases. This CDR3 is built from 15 residues. Germline loops: CDR1 SGHTA, CDR2 FQGNSA. The V gene end was trimmed by 3 bases and the J gene end by 2 bases; junction bases not matched to a gene: 2. The CDR3 region has the DNA TGTGCCAGCAGCTTGACTAGCGGCCCCTACAATGAGCAGTTCTTC. Its protein product is CASSLTSGPYNEQFF.

The chain carries TRBV6-5 and TRBJ2-7, with D hard to call. Trimming took off 4 bases at V and 6 bases at J, with 16 bases between the two ends. CDR3 length: 14 amino acids. CDR1 and CDR2 (germline): MNHEY, SVGAGI. The CDR3 region has the DNA TGTGCCAGCAGTTCCCGAACTCTTTTCAGCGAGCAGTACTTC. It codes for CASSSRTLFSEQYF.